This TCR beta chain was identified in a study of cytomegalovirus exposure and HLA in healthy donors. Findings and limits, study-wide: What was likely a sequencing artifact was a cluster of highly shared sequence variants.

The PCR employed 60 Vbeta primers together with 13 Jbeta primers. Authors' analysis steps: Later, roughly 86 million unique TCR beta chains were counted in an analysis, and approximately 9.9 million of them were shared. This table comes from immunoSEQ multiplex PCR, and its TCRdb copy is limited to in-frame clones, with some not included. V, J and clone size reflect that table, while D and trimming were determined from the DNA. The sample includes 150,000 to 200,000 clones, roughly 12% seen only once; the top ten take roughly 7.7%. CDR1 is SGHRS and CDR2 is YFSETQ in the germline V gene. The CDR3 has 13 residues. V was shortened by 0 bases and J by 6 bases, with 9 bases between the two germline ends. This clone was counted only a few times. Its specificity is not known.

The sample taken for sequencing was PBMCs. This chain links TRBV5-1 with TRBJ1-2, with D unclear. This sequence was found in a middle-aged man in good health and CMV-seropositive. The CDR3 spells CASSLDGLNGYTF. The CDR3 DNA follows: TGCGCCAGCAGCTTGGACGGTTTAAATGGCTACACCTTC. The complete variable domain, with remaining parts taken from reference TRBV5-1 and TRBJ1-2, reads KAGVTQTPRYLIKTRGQQVTLSCSPISGHRSVSWYQQTPGQGLQFLFEYFSETQRNKGNFPGRFSGRQFSNSRSEMNVSTLELGDSALYLCASSLDGLNGYTFGSGTRLTVV.